One sample yielded the 27 T cell receptor beta chains listed below, sequenced in a study of blood T cell repertoires in COVID-19. Profiled with immunoSEQ multiplex PCR; TCRdb holds only in-frame clones, not every one. The table lists 150,000 to 180,000 clones, roughly 83% of them singletons. Sequenced: peripheral blood. The receptor source for this set is a woman aged 55 to 70 with COVID-19, enrolled during active disease.

The chain uses TRBV6-1 and TRBJ1-2; TRBD1 matches at 10 bases. This CDR3 region has 15 residues. Trimming took 3 bases from V and 4 from J; bases not matched to a gene: 5. Germline CDR1 MNHNS, CDR2 SASEGT. The CDR3 nucleotides read TGTGCCAGCAGTGAGATGACAGGGGGCGGCTATGGCTACACCTTC. As protein: CASSEMTGGGYGYTF.

V and J are TRBV15 and TRBJ2-7, with 9 nucleotides matching TRBD2. Germline values: CDR1 LNHNV, CDR2 YYDKDF (reference sequence). The V and J ends lost 1 base and 3 bases, in that order; junction bases with no gene match: 7. This CDR3 spans 16 amino acids. The chain's CDR3 is CATSRVRSGRNYEQYF. CDR3 DNA sequence: TGTGCCACCAGCAGAGTACGGAGCGGGAGGAACTACGAGCAGTACTTC.

The chain employs TRBV9 and TRBJ1-1; maybe TRBD1 (6 bases). The CDR3 is 16 amino acids. Trimming removed 3 bases from V and 0 bases from J, with 15 bases in between. In germline, CDR1 is SGDLS, CDR2 YYNGEE. The CDR3 nucleotides are TGTGCCAGCAGCGACCGGGAGGGGGGGATGAACACTGAAGCTTTCTTT. This translates into CASSDREGGMNTEAFF. The full variable domain, completed using reference TRBV9 and TRBJ1-1, is DSGVTQTPKHLITATGQRVTLRCSPRSGDLSVYWYQQSLDQGLQFLIQYYNGEERAKGNILERFSAQQFPDLHSELNLSSLELGDSALYFCASSDREGGMNTEAFFGQGTRLTVV.

The count of this clone is one. This chain joins TRBV19 and TRBJ1-5, with TRBD1 identical over 9 bases. Germline V lookup: CDR1 LNHDA, CDR2 SQIVND (reference sequence). V dropped 7 bases and J dropped 6; count of bases not matched to a gene: 7. CDR3 length equals 14 residues. CDR3 sequence (DNA): TGTGCCAGTAAGAAGGGACAGGGCCCTCAGCCCCAGCATTTT. The encoded protein is CASKKGQGPQPQHF.

The chain uses TRBV6-4 and TRBJ1-1; D is unclear. This CDR3 region has 13 residues. Germline CDR1 and CDR2: MRHNA and SNTAGT. Trimming pared 2 bases from V and 5 bases from J, leaving 9 bases between. CDR3 in amino acids: CASSDTSGTEAFF. The CDR3 region has the DNA TGTGCCAGCAGTGACACCTCGGGGACTGAAGCTTTCTTT.

This chain joins TRBV6-1 and TRBJ1-6; TRBD1 matches 7 bases. CDR3 length: 18 amino acids. Germline V gene data show CDR1 as MNHNS and CDR2 as SASEGT. The V gene end was trimmed by 2 bases and the J gene end by 0 bases; junction bases not matched to a gene: 7. CDR3 protein: CASSEQPGQSSYNSPLHF. Written as DNA, the CDR3 is TGTGCCAGCAGTGAACAGCCGGGACAGAGCTCCTATAATTCACCCCTCCACTTT.

The V call is TRBV3-1 (or the pseudogene TRBV3-2), the J call TRBJ2-1, with 8 bases matching TRBD1. The trim removed 4 bases at V and 7 bases at J, leaving 9 bases unmatched. The CDR3 consists of 15 residues. Germline CDR1 reads LGHDT; CDR2 reads YNNKEL (reference sequence). The CDR3, as DNA: TGTGCCAGCAGCCTAAGACAGGGGATAGGGAATGAGCAGTTCTTC. Translated: CASSLRQGIGNEQFF.

The V and J genes are TRBV6-5 and TRBJ2-5; 7 nucleotides align to TRBD2. Trimming at V came to 6 bases and at J to 4 bases, leaving 8 bases not matched to a gene. The CDR3 consists of 14 residues. The germline V gene has CDR1 MNHEY and CDR2 SVGAGI. The CDR3 nucleotides read TGTGCCAGCAGCCGCCTGTCTAGCGGAGAGACCCAGTACTTC. Amino acid sequence: CASSRLSSGETQYF.

CDR3 in DNA: TGTGCCAGCAGTCCCTCGACGGGGGTAACTAATGAAAAACTGTTTTTT. Its translation is CASSPSTGVTNEKLFF. This rearrangement joins TRBV6-2 or TRBV6-3 to TRBJ1-4; weak D call: TRBD1 (5 bases). This CDR3 has 16 residues. V was trimmed by 5 bases and J by 1 base, leaving 14 bases between them. Germline V lookup: CDR1 MNHEY, CDR2 SVGEGT.

This clone was seen a handful of times. This chain connects TRBV27 to TRBJ1-3; D not certain. The germline V and J ends were trimmed by 9 bases and 3 bases, with 18 bases remaining between them. This CDR3 has 15 residues. Germline-derived CDR1 and CDR2 are MNHEY and SMNVEV (reference sequence). Here the CDR3 DNA reads TGTGCCAGTTCGGACGGGAGGACCTATGGAAACACCATATATTTT. This sequence encodes CASSDGRTYGNTIYF.

This clone was found a few times. The genes are TRBV21-1 and TRBJ2-7; the table's D call, TRBD1, was not checked against the DNA. TRBV21-1 is a pseudogene segment. This CDR3 region has 12 residues. CDR3 nucleotide sequence: TGTGCCAGCCCACAGGGGGATTACGAGCAGTACGTC. It specifies CASPQGDYEQYV.

This chain connects TRBV14 to TRBJ1-1; D perhaps matches TRBD1 (5 bases). Deletions cut 2 bases from V and 1 base from J, with 14 bases between. CDR3 length: 16 amino acids. Germline V gene lookup returns CDR1 SGHDN and CDR2 FVKESK. CDR3 bases: TGTGCCAGCAGCCAAAGTCCCAGACAGAGGAACACTGAAGCTTTCTTT. Translated: CASSQSPRQRNTEAFF.

The rearrangement links TRBV19 to TRBJ2-3, with 9 bases that match TRBD2. Losses at the gene ends were 4 bases for V and 7 bases for J; bases not matched to a gene: 9. This CDR3 contains 15 residues. Germline V gene sequence: CDR1 LNHDA, CDR2 SQIVND (reference sequence). The CDR3 is CASSRRGGAQNTQYF. The CDR3 nucleotides are TGTGCCAGTAGTAGGCGCGGGGGGGCTCAAAATACGCAGTATTTT.

This clone was detected only a few times. The rearrangement uses TRBV5-5 and TRBJ2-3; tentatively, D is TRBD1 (6 bases). The CDR3 is 14 amino acids. Trimming took off 4 bases at V and 2 bases at J, with 11 bases between the two ends. Germline values: CDR1 SGHKS, CDR2 YYEKEE (reference sequence). DNA for the CDR3: TGTGCCAGCAGCCAACAGGGCGACACAGATACGCAGTATTTT. It codes for CASSQQGDTDTQYF.

This clone has only one observation. This chain uses TRBV5-6 with TRBJ2-2, with D maybe TRBD1 (6 bases). The germline gives CDR1 SGHDT, CDR2 YYEEEE. V shed 4 bases and J shed 4 bases, with 11 bases lying between them. The CDR3 contains 14 residues. The CDR3 protein is CASSGGQFTGELFF. The CDR3 region has the DNA TGTGCCAGCAGCGGGGGACAATTCACCGGGGAGCTGTTTTTT.

The chain links TRBV2 to TRBJ1-6; tentative D call: TRBD1 (6 bases). CDR3 length equals 15 residues. Germline V lookup: CDR1 SNHLY, CDR2 FYNNEI. V lost 7 bases and J lost 7, with 17 bases in between. Here the CDR3 reads CASKQQGTDNSPLHF. CDR3 nucleotide sequence: TGTGCCAGCAAGCAACAGGGAACGGACAATTCACCCCTCCACTTT.

The CDR3 coding sequence is TGTGCCATCAGTGATATGGGGACAGGGTATACGAACACTGAAGCTTTCTTT. This sequence encodes CAISDMGTGYTNTEAFF. This sequence joins TRBV10-3 and TRBJ1-1; 9 nucleotides match TRBD1. The J segment lost 1 base and the V segment lost 3 bases, leaving 9 bases of the junction unmatched. CDR3 length equals 17 residues. The germline V gene encodes CDR1 ENHRY and CDR2 SYGVKD.

The chain's CDR3 is CASSPGQGGSFVPQHF. The DNA for the CDR3 is TGTGCCAGCAGCCCTGGACAGGGGGGTTCCTTCGTGCCCCAGCATTTT. The chain employs TRBV3-1 (or the pseudogene TRBV3-2) and TRBJ1-5; TRBD1 matches 10 bases. CDR1 LGHDT and CDR2 YNNKEL come from the germline V gene (reference sequence). The CDR3 consists of 16 residues. V was pared by 4 bases and J by 9 bases, with 12 bases of the junction left unmatched.

The table lists this clone with a few counts. The V and J genes are TRBV11-2 and TRBJ1-4; no clear D gene. The CDR3 has 12 amino acids. With 1 base removed from V and 13 bases from J, the gap between germline ends came to 10 bases. Germline V CDR1 and CDR2: SGHAT, FQNNGV. The CDR3 coding sequence is TGTGCCAGCAGCTTAGTCAGCGGTAGACTGTTTTTT. This translates into CASSLVSGRLFF.

The chain uses TRBV18 and TRBJ2-5, with D possibly matching TRBD2 (6 bases). Between the trimmed V and J ends, which lost 3 bases and 2 bases, there was a span of 10 bases. From germline, CDR1 is KGHSH and CDR2 LQKENI. The CDR3 contains 14 residues. CDR3 nucleotide sequence: TGTGCCAGCTCACCCACGGAGGGGCAAGAGACCCAGTACTTC. This gives the protein CASSPTEGQETQYF.

The V call is TRBV7-2, the J call TRBJ1-5; D remains unclear. V was trimmed by 0 bases and J by 6 bases, leaving 12 bases between them. Germline-derived CDR1 and CDR2 are SGHTA and FQGNSA. The CDR3 length is 15 residues. CDR3 residues: CASSLAVGVAQPQHF. The CDR3 DNA sequence: TGTGCCAGCAGCTTAGCCGTGGGCGTCGCTCAGCCCCAGCATTTT.

This sequence joins TRBV4-1 and TRBJ2-2, with D possibly matching TRBD1 (5 bases). Deletions cut 0 bases from V and 0 bases from J, with 11 bases between. CDR1 is MGHRA, CDR2 YSYEKL, per germline. The CDR3 covers 17 residues. In nucleotides, the CDR3 is TGCGCCAGCAGCCAAGATAAAGGCAGGGCGAACACCGGGGAGCTGTTTTTT. Its protein is CASSQDKGRANTGELFF.

The gene calls are TRBV12-3 or TRBV12-4 and TRBJ1-1; a weak D match, TRBD1 (5 bases). This CDR3 is 13 amino acids long. Trimming removed 4 bases at V and 4 bases at J, with 10 bases between. The CDR3 region has the DNA TGTGCCAGCAGTTCAGGGTTGAGCACTGAAGCTTTCTTT. Translation gives CASSSGLSTEAFF.

This clone has only one observation. The V gene is TRBV9, the J gene TRBJ1-2; D remains unclear. Germline assignment: CDR1 SGDLS and CDR2 YYNGEE. The ends were cut back, 0 bases at V and 5 bases at J, with 20 bases in the middle. The CDR3 extends over 17 amino acids. CDR3 in amino acids: CASSVVDGKSSGYGYTF. The CDR3 coding sequence is TGTGCCAGCAGCGTAGTGGACGGAAAGTCTTCGGGGTATGGCTACACCTTC.

The chain has TRBV19 and TRBJ1-2; D is possibly TRBD1 (5 bases). Trimming shortened V by 1 base and J by 0 bases, and 15 bases separated the two germline ends. From germline, CDR1 is LNHDA and CDR2 SQIVND (reference sequence). This CDR3 is built from 17 residues. The CDR3 bases are TGTGCCAGTAGTATAGGCGGTAGGGGCTCACCTAACTATGGCTACACCTTC. Encoded protein: CASSIGGRGSPNYGYTF.

This clone was seen only once. This rearrangement joins TRBV29-1 to TRBJ1-2; D not certain. This CDR3 comprises 13 residues. Germline values: CDR1 SQVTM, CDR2 ANQGSEA. Trimming took 3 bases from V and 2 from J, leaving 10 bases between them. CDR3 in DNA: TGCAGCGTTGACCCGTATGAGAACTATGGCTACACCTTC. Protein sequence: CSVDPYENYGYTF. The full variable domain, completed using reference TRBV29-1 and TRBJ1-2, is SAVISQKPSRDICQRGTSLTIQCQVDSQVTMMFWYRQQPGQSLTLIATANQGSEATYESGFVIDKFPISRPNLTFSTLTVSNMSPEDSSIYLCSVDPYENYGYTFGSGTRLTVV.

V gene TRBV6-1 combines with J gene TRBJ1-3, with TRBD1 matching 7 bases. V lost 4 bases and J lost 3; bases outside the gene matches: 12. This CDR3 has 17 residues. CDR1 is MNHNS and CDR2 is SASEGT in the germline V gene. CDR3 bases: TGTGCCAGCAGTGCCTATACAGGGGCTTTTGGTGGAAACACCATATATTTT. This translates into CASSAYTGAFGGNTIYF.